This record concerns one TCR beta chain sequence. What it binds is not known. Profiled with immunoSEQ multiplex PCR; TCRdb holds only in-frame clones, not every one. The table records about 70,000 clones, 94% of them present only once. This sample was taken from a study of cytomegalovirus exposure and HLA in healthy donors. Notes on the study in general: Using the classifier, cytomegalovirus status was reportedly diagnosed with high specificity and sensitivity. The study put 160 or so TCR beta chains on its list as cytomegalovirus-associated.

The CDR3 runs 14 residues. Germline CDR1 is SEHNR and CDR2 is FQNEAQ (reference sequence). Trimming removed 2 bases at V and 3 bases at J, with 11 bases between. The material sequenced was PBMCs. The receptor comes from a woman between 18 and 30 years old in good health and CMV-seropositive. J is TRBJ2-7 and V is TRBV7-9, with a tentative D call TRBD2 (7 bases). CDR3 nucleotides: TGTGCCAGCAGCTTAACAGGGACTATCTACGAGCAGTACTTC. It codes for CASSLTGTIYEQYF.